A selection of T cell receptor beta chains follows, all from one sample in a study of T cells in Graves' hyperthyroidism and ophthalmopathy. MiXCR was run by TCRdb on the multiplex PCR reads, yielding one entry per CDR3 protein. The table includes about 710,000 distinct CDR3 sequences, about a sixth detected once. Sequencing input: blood. These receptors were taken from a man younger than 35 with Graves' hyperthyroidism. CDR3s include the opening cysteine and the closing phenylalanine or tryptophan. A D gene is named only where the DNA matches it firmly. Size tells how often a clone was seen (once, few, many) or the class of an expanded clone, and some rows leave it out.

D gene: TRBD2
J gene: TRBJ2-1
V gene: TRBV10-3
clone size: -
CDR3 protein: CAISAVPSGGSEQFF
CDR3 DNA: TGTGCCATCAGTGCTGTTCCTAGCGGGGGCTCTGAGCAGTTCTTC

D gene: -
J gene: TRBJ1-1
V gene: TRBV30
clone size: many
CDR3 protein: CAWQTGMNTEAFF
CDR3 DNA: TGTGCCTGGCAGACAGGAATGAACACTGAAGCTTTCTTT

D gene: TRBD2
J gene: TRBJ2-1
V gene: TRBV30
clone size: few
CDR3 protein: CAWKRTSVGHEQFF
CDR3 DNA: TGTGCCTGGAAAAGGACTAGCGTGGGTCATGAGCAGTTCTTC

D gene: -
J gene: TRBJ2-7
V gene: TRBV12-5
clone size: few
CDR3 protein: CASGLVPLARERTYEQYF
CDR3 DNA: TGTGCTAGTGGTTTGGTCCCCCTAGCGAGGGAGAGGACCTACGAGCAGTACTTC

D gene: -
J gene: TRBJ2-2
V gene: TRBV29-1
clone size: -
CDR3 protein: CSVVVLNTGELFF
CDR3 DNA: TGCAGCGTTGTGGTGTTGAACACCGGGGAGCTGTTTTTT

D gene: -
J gene: TRBJ2-7
V gene: TRBV5-5
clone size: few
CDR3 protein: CASSLAGYPFSYEQYF
CDR3 DNA: TGTGCCAGCAGCTTGGCCGGCTACCCATTCTCCTACGAGCAGTACTTC

D gene: -
J gene: TRBJ2-4
V gene: TRBV10-3
clone size: -
CDR3 protein: CAISGSAKNIQYF
CDR3 DNA: TGTGCCATCAGTGGAAGCGCCAAAAACATTCAGTACTTC

D gene: -
J gene: TRBJ1-3
V gene: TRBV28
clone size: many
CDR3 protein: CASSFGLGRGNTIYF
CDR3 DNA: TGTGCCAGCAGTTTTGGACTCGGGCGTGGAAACACCATATATTTT

D gene: -
J gene: TRBJ2-7
V gene: TRBV9
clone size: -
CDR3 protein: CASSPKRLIYEQYF
CDR3 DNA: TGTGCCAGCAGCCCGAAAAGACTTATCTACGAGCAGTACTTC

D gene: -
J gene: TRBJ1-1
V gene: TRBV5-5
clone size: few
CDR3 protein: CASSLSPLMNTEAFF
CDR3 DNA: TGTGCCAGCAGCTTGTCCCCCCTCATGAACACTGAAGCTTTCTTT

D gene: -
J gene: TRBJ2-1
V gene: TRBV2
clone size: many
CDR3 protein: CASSERHVTINEQFF
CDR3 DNA: TGTGCCAGCAGTGAAAGGCACGTAACCATCAATGAGCAGTTCTTC

D gene: -
J gene: TRBJ2-7
V gene: TRBV19
clone size: few
CDR3 protein: CASSEQAVSYEQYF
CDR3 DNA: TGTGCCAGTAGCGAACAGGCAGTTTCCTACGAGCAGTACTTC

D gene: -
J gene: TRBJ2-1
V gene: TRBV25-1
clone size: few
CDR3 protein: CASSEGGWKNEQFF
CDR3 DNA: TGTGCCAGCAGTGAAGGGGGTTGGAAAAATGAGCAGTTCTTC

D gene: -
J gene: TRBJ1-6
V gene: TRBV30
clone size: many
CDR3 protein: CAWNPRDISSPLHF
CDR3 DNA: TGTGCCTGGAACCCCCGGGACATTAGTTCACCCCTCCACTTT

D gene: TRBD2
J gene: TRBJ2-2
V gene: TRBV5-1
clone size: few
CDR3 protein: CASSSPLGEGTGELFF
CDR3 DNA: TGCGCCAGCAGCTCTCCCCTAGGGGAGGGGACCGGGGAGCTGTTTTTT

D gene: TRBD1
J gene: TRBJ2-3
V gene: TRBV5-5
clone size: many
CDR3 protein: CASSPNRGDTDTQYF
CDR3 DNA: TGTGCCAGCAGCCCGAACAGGGGTGACACAGATACGCAGTATTTT

D gene: -
J gene: TRBJ2-1
V gene: TRBV7-9
clone size: -
CDR3 protein: CASSLAGARNEQFF
CDR3 DNA: TGTGCCAGCAGCTTAGCGGGGGCTAGAAATGAGCAGTTCTTC

D gene: TRBD1
J gene: TRBJ1-5
V gene: TRBV20-1
clone size: -
CDR3 protein: CSAATGINQPQHF
CDR3 DNA: TGCAGTGCCGCGACAGGGATCAATCAGCCCCAGCATTTT

D gene: -
J gene: TRBJ2-1
V gene: TRBV11-2
clone size: many
CDR3 protein: CASSLVRGSSEQFF
CDR3 DNA: TGTGCCAGCAGCTTAGTTCGTGGGAGCAGTGAGCAGTTCTTC

D gene: -
J gene: TRBJ2-7
V gene: TRBV10-3
clone size: few
CDR3 protein: CAISVSGSYEQYF
CDR3 DNA: TGTGCCATCAGTGTAAGCGGCTCCTACGAGCAGTACTTC

D gene: -
J gene: TRBJ1-5
V gene: TRBV11-3
clone size: once
CDR3 protein: CASSTLEGGGFSNQPQHF
CDR3 DNA: TGTGCCAGCAGCACCCTGGAGGGGGGCGGATTTAGCAATCAGCCCCAGCATTTT

D gene: TRBD1
J gene: TRBJ1-2
V gene: TRBV28
clone size: -
CDR3 protein: CASSPPQGGEGYAF
CDR3 DNA: TGTGCCAGCAGTCCACCCCAGGGGGGGGAGGGCTACGCCTTC

D gene: TRBD1
J gene: TRBJ1-2
V gene: TRBV11-2
clone size: few
CDR3 protein: CASSPSLTGGFGYTF
CDR3 DNA: TGTGCCAGCAGTCCAAGTTTGACAGGGGGCTTCGGCTACACCTTC

D gene: TRBD2
J gene: TRBJ2-3
V gene: TRBV9
clone size: many
CDR3 protein: CASSAPWAGGDTDTQYF
CDR3 DNA: TGTGCCAGCAGCGCTCCTTGGGCGGGAGGCGACACAGATACGCAGTATTTT

D gene: -
J gene: TRBJ2-1
V gene: TRBV20-1
clone size: many
CDR3 protein: CSARDRRGYNEQFF
CDR3 DNA: TGCAGTGCTAGAGATCGGCGGGGCTACAATGAGCAGTTCTTC

D gene: -
J gene: TRBJ1-1
V gene: TRBV5-4
clone size: few
CDR3 protein: CASRQSPEGVIFEAFF
CDR3 DNA: TGTGCCAGCAGGCAATCCCCGGAAGGGGTCATTTTTGAAGCTTTCTTT

D gene: -
J gene: TRBJ2-5
V gene: TRBV28
clone size: many
CDR3 protein: CASSLIDREETQYF
CDR3 DNA: TGTGCCAGCAGTTTAATCGATCGGGAAGAGACCCAGTACTTC

D gene: TRBD2
J gene: TRBJ2-7
V gene: TRBV13
clone size: -
CDR3 protein: CASSLFSGRGSYEQYF
CDR3 DNA: TGTGCCAGCAGCCTATTTAGCGGGCGAGGCTCCTACGAGCAGTACTTC

D gene: TRBD1
J gene: TRBJ2-1
V gene: TRBV2
clone size: -
CDR3 protein: CASIGQGHSYNEQFF
CDR3 DNA: TGTGCCAGCATCGGACAGGGCCACTCCTACAATGAGCAGTTCTTC

D gene: -
J gene: TRBJ2-7
V gene: TRBV6-1
clone size: many
CDR3 protein: CASSAYGTYEQYF
CDR3 DNA: TGTGCCAGCAGTGCGTACGGTACCTACGAGCAGTACTTC

D gene: -
J gene: TRBJ2-7
V gene: TRBV7-9
clone size: many
CDR3 protein: CASSLGGGPRAEQYF
CDR3 DNA: TGTGCCAGCAGCTTAGGCGGGGGCCCGAGGGCCGAGCAGTACTTC

D gene: TRBD2
J gene: TRBJ2-1
V gene: TRBV28
clone size: many
CDR3 protein: CASSLRSTSGRNEQFF
CDR3 DNA: TGTGCCAGCAGTTTAAGGTCGACTAGCGGTCGAAATGAGCAGTTCTTC

D gene: -
J gene: TRBJ2-2
V gene: TRBV2
clone size: few
CDR3 protein: CASSGGTGNTGELFF
CDR3 DNA: TGTGCCAGCAGCGGGGGGACAGGGAACACCGGGGAGCTGTTTTTT

D gene: TRBD1
J gene: TRBJ2-5
V gene: TRBV7-9
clone size: few
CDR3 protein: CASSMGQNQETQYF
CDR3 DNA: TGTGCCAGCAGCATGGGACAGAACCAAGAGACCCAGTACTTC

D gene: -
J gene: TRBJ2-3
V gene: TRBV9
clone size: few
CDR3 protein: CASSSSRERTDTQYF
CDR3 DNA: TGTGCCAGCAGCTCGAGTCGGGAGCGCACAGATACGCAGTATTTT

D gene: TRBD1
J gene: TRBJ2-5
V gene: TRBV28
clone size: few
CDR3 protein: CASRSGTGAVGETQYF
CDR3 DNA: TGTGCCAGCAGATCCGGGACAGGGGCTGTCGGTGAGACCCAGTACTTC

D gene: -
J gene: TRBJ2-1
V gene: TRBV2
clone size: many
CDR3 protein: CASSEGTEQFF
CDR3 DNA: TGTGCCAGCAGTGAAGGGACTGAGCAGTTCTTC

D gene: TRBD2
J gene: TRBJ2-3
V gene: TRBV29-1
clone size: few
CDR3 protein: CSVVHSSGRMWGTTDTQYF
CDR3 DNA: TGCAGCGTTGTCCACTCAAGCGGGAGGATGTGGGGGACCACAGATACGCAGTATTTT

D gene: -
J gene: TRBJ2-1
V gene: TRBV11-3
clone size: many
CDR3 protein: CASSRGTLNEQFF
CDR3 DNA: TGTGCCAGCAGCCGTGGGACCCTCAATGAGCAGTTCTTC